This TCR beta chain appears in the sequencing data of a study of tumor-infiltrating lymphocytes in primary liver carcinoma. The CDR3 has 16 residues. V was cut by 4 bases and J by 1 base, with 15 bases left in between. The germline CDR1 and CDR2 sequences are SGHDN and FVKESK. cDNA specific to TCR beta was made from 450 to 650 ng of total RNA, with a constant-region primer employed for priming. ARM-PCR, slightly modified, supplied the TCR beta libraries through three nested multiplex PCR rounds. The opening two PCR rounds, around 9 cycles each, paired TRBV1-TRBV30 forward primers with a C-beta reverse primer. TCRdb re-called the multiplex PCR reads with MiXCR, one entry per CDR3 protein. The sample lists fewer than 50,000 distinct CDR3 sequences, approximately 71% occurring once. About this clonotype itself: The antigen remains unidentified. A read error may explain this, as a much larger clone is one base away.

Co-extracted RNA and DNA came from around 18-30 mg of unsorted bulk tissue. Study-level points and caveats: Paired tumor-adjacent and tumor-blood samples overlapped less than tumor region pairs did. Top-250-clone fractions were significantly higher in tumors than in blood (p = 0.039).

V gene TRBV14 combines with J gene TRBJ2-3; D is tentatively TRBD1 or TRBD2 (5 bases each). The specimen sequenced was tumor-adjacent normal liver tissue. The sequence was collected from a young woman with primary liver carcinoma and hepatitis B virus infection. The chain's CDR3 is CASSLPGTACTDTQYF. CDR3 in DNA: TGTGCCAGCAGCCTCCCGGGGACGGCATGCACAGATACGCAGTATTTT.